This TCR beta chain appears in the sequencing data of a study of T cells in Graves' hyperthyroidism and ophthalmopathy. In the study overall: Peripheral blood was secured at the point of initial diagnosis, before any treatment.

Amplification yielded TCR beta CDR3 regions, with RNA transcripts as the source. RT-PCR in the first round (using the HTBI primer set) targeted the TCR CDR3. TCRdb ran MiXCR on the multiplex PCR reads and lists one entry per CDR3 protein. Of under 350,000 distinct CDR3 sequences in the sample, over 20% were seen once. This clonotype was counted at least ten times. The antigen remains undetermined. General study results and limits: Through a model of 13 V-J features, ophthalmopathy was separated from stable hyperthyroidism.

The sequence was obtained from a woman aged 45-60 years with Graves' hyperthyroidism. The sample taken for sequencing was blood.

CDR3 amino acids: CASSQRQGQSGRWDEQFF. CDR3 nucleotide sequence: TGTGCCAGCAGCCAGCGACAGGGTCAGAGCGGGAGGTGGGATGAGCAGTTCTTC. The rearrangement joins TRBV14 to TRBJ2-1; 9 nucleotides align to TRBD2. The CDR3 runs 18 residues. CDR1 SGHDN and CDR2 FVKESK come from the germline V gene. Trimming removed 3 bases from V and 8 bases from J; junction bases left unmatched: 17.